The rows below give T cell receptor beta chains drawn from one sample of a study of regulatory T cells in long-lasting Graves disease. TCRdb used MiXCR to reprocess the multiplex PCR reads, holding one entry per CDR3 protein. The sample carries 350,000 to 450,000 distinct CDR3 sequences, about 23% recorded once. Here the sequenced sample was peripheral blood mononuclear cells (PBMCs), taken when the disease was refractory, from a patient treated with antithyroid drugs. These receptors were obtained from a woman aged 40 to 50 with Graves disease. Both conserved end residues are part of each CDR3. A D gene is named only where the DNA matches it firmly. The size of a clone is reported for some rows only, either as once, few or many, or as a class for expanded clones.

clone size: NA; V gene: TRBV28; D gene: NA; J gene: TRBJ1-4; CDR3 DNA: TGTGCCAGCAGTTTGCGTGAAAAACTGCTTTTT; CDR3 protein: CASSLREKLLF
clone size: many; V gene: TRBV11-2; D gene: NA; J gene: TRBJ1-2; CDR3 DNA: TGTGCCAGCAGCTTAACGGGGCAGGGGTACTATGGCTACACCTTC; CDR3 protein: CASSLTGQGYYGYTF
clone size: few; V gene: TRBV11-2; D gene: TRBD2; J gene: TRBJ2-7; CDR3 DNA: TGTGCCAGCAGTTTTCAAGCGGGACTATACTACGAGCAGTACTTC; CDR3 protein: CASSFQAGLYYEQYF
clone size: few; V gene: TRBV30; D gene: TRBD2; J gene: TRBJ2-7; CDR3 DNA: TGTGCCTGGAGTCGGACTAGGAAGCCCTACGAGCAGTACTTC; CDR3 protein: CAWSRTRKPYEQYF
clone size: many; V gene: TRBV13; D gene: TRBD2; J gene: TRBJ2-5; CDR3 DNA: TGTGCCAGCAGCCGGACTAGCGGGCATCAAGAGACCCAGTACTTC; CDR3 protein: CASSRTSGHQETQYF
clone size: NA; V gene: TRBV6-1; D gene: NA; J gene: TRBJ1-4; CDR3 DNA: TGTGCCAGCGCGGGAACAACTAATGAAAAACTGTTTTTT; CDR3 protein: CASAGTTNEKLFF
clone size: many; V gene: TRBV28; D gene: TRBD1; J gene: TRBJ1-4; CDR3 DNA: TGTGCCAGCAGTCCCCTCGGACAGGGAGATGAAAAACTGTTTTTT; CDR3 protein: CASSPLGQGDEKLFF
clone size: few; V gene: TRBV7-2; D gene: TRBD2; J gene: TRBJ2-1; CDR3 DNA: TGTGCCAGCAGCTCGGGGACTAGCGGGAGAGGGACACAAAATGAGCAGTTCTTC; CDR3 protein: CASSSGTSGRGTQNEQFF
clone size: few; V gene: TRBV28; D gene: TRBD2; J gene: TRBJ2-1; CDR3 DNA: TGTGCCAGCAGCTTGACTAGCGGCTCCTACAATGAGCAGTTCTTC; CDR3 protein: CASSLTSGSYNEQFF
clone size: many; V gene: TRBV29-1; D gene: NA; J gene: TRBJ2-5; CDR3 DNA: TGCAGCGTTGATTCCGGCAGCCTCGACCAGTACTTC; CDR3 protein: CSVDSGSLDQYF
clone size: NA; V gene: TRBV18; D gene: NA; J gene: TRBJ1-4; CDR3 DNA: TGTGCCAGCTCATTCGGACGGCGGGGTGAAAAACTGTTTTTT; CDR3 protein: CASSFGRRGEKLFF
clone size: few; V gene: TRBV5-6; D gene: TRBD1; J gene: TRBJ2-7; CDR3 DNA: TGTGCCAGCAGCTTAATCAGGGGGAGAGAGCAGTACTTC; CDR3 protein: CASSLIRGREQYF
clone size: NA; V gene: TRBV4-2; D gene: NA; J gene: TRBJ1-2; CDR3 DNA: TGTGCCAGCAGCCAAGATGGCTTTAACTATGGCTACACCTTC; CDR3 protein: CASSQDGFNYGYTF
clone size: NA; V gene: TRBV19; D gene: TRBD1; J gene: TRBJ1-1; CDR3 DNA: TGTGCCAGTACCCGACCGAGAGACAGGGGGCGGAGAGGACCTGAAGCTTTCTTT; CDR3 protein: CASTRPRDRGRRGPEAFF
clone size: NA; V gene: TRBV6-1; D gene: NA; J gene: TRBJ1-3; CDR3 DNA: TGTGCCAGCAGATGGGGCCCCCGCTCTGGAAACACCATATATTTT; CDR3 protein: CASRWGPRSGNTIYF
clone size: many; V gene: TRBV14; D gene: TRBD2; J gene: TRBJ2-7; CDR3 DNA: TGTGCCAGCAGGTTAGCGGGAGCAGGAGACGAGCAGTACTTC; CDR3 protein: CASRLAGAGDEQYF
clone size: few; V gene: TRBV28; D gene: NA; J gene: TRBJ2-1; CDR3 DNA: TGTGCCAGCAGTTTATCCCTTGGATGGGGGAGGGAGCAGTTCTTC; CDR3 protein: CASSLSLGWGREQFF
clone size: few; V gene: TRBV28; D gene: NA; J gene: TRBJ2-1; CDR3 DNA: TGTGCCAGCAGTTTAGGCGTTTCGTCCTACAATGAGCAGTTCTTC; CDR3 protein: CASSLGVSSYNEQFF
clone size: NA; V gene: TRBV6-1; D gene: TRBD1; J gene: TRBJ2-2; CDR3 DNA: TGTGCCAGCAGTGAAAGGGGGCCGACCGGGGAGCTGTTTTTT; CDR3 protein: CASSERGPTGELFF
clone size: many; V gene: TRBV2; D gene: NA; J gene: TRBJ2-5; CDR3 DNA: TGTGCCAGCAGTGAAGAGGCAGGGCGGAAGACCCAGTACTTC; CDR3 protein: CASSEEAGRKTQYF
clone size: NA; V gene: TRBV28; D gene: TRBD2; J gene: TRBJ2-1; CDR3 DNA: TGTGCCAGCAGTTTGGGGGTATATCGGACTAGCGGGAGGTTGAATGAGCAGTTCTTC; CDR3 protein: CASSLGVYRTSGRLNEQFF
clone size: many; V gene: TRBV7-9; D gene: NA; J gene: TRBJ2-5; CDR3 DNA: TGTGCCAGCAGCTTAGCGTCCGTGGGGGAGACCCAGTACTTC; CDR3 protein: CASSLASVGETQYF
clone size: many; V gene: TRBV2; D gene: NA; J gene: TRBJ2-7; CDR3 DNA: TGTGCCAGCAATTGGGTGGACCGTAAACGCAATTACGAGCAGTACTTC; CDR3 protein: CASNWVDRKRNYEQYF
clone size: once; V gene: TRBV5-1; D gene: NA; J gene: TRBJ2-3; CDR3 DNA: TGCGCCAGCAGCTTGGTGGCCCTCACAGATACGCAGTATTTT; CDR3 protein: CASSLVALTDTQYF
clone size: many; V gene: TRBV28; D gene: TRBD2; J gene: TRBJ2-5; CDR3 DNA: TGTGCCAGCACCACCGGGGGGGTGGAGACCCAGTACTTC; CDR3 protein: CASTTGGVETQYF
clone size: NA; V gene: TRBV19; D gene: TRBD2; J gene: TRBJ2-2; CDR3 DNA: TGTGCCAGTAGTACACCAGGGACTAGCGGACTATTATGGGGGGAGCTGTTTTTT; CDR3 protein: CASSTPGTSGLLWGELFF
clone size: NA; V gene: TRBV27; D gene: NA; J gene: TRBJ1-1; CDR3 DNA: TGTGCCAGCAGTTCCGCGGGGGGGAACACTGAAGCTTTCTTT; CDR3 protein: CASSSAGGNTEAFF
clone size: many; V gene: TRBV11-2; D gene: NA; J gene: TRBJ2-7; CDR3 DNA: TGTGCCAGCAGCTTCACTGGGCAATACGAGCAGTACTTC; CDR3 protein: CASSFTGQYEQYF
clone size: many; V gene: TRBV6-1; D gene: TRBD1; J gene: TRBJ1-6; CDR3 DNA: TGTGCCAGCAGTATGGACAGGGGCGGTAATTCACCCCTCCACTTT; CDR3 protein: CASSMDRGGNSPLHF
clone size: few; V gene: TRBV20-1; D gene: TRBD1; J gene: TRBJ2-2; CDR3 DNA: TGCAGTGCTAGGCCGCGCAGGGGGCACACCGGGGAGCTGTTTTTT; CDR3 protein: CSARPRRGHTGELFF
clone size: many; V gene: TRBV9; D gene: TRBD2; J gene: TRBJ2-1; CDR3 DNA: TGTGCCAGCAGCGTGGGGACTAGCGGGAGGACGTCCTACAATGAGCAGTTCTTC; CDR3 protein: CASSVGTSGRTSYNEQFF
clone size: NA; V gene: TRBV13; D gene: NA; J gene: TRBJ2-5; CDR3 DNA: TGTGCCAGCAGTGTGGGAGGGGGAGAGACCCAGTACTTC; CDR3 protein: CASSVGGGETQYF
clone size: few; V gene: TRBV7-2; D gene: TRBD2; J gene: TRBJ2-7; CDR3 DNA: TGTGCCAGCAGCCCCCGGGAGGGATCCGAGCAGTACTTC; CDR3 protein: CASSPREGSEQYF
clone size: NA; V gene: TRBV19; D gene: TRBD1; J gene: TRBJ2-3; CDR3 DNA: TGTGCCAGTAGAGAGGGACAGGGCGCCTTGGATACGCAGTATTTT; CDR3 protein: CASREGQGALDTQYF
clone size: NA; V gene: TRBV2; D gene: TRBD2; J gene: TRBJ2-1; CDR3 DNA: TGTGCCAGCAGCCTTAACCCCGGGACTAGCGGGAGGGCCGACTACAATGAGCAGTTCTTC; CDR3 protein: CASSLNPGTSGRADYNEQFF
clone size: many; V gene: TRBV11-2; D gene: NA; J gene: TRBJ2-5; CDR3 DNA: TGTGCCAGCAGCTTATATCAGGGAGTCCAAGAGACCCAGTACTTC; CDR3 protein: CASSLYQGVQETQYF
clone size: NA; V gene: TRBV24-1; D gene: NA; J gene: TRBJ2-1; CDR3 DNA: TGTGCCACCAGTGATTTCTACAATGAGCAGTTCTTC; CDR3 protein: CATSDFYNEQFF
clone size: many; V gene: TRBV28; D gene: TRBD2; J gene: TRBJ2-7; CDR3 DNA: TGTGCCAGCAGTATGGGGGGGCGGGAGGTTCACTACGAGCAGTACTTC; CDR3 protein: CASSMGGREVHYEQYF
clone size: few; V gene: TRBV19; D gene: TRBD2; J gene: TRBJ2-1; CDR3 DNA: TGTGCCAGTAGTGCGGGAGATCGGCGCGAGCAGTTCTTC; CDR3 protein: CASSAGDRREQFF
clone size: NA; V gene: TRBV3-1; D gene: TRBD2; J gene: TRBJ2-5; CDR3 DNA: TGTGCCAGCAGGCAAGTGCGACTAGCGGGAGGGACGTACCAAGAGACCCAGTACTTC; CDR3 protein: CASRQVRLAGGTYQETQYF
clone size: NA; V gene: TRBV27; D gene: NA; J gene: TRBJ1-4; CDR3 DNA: TGTGCCAGCAGCCGGCCAGGCAATGAAAAACTGTTTTTT; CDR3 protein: CASSRPGNEKLFF
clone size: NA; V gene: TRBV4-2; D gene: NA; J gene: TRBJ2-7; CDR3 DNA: TGTGCCAGCAGCCAAGATTTCAGGACCTACGAGCAGTACTTC; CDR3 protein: CASSQDFRTYEQYF
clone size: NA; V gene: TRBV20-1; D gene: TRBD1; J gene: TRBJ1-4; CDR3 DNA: TGCAGTGCCCGAAGGACAGGACCGAATGAAAAACTGTTTTTT; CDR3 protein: CSARRTGPNEKLFF
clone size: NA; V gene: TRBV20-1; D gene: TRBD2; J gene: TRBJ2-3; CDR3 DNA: TGCAGTGCTAGTGCGACTAGCGGTAGCACAGATACGCAGTATTTT; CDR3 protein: CSASATSGSTDTQYF
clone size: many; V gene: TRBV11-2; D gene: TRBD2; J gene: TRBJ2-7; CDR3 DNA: TGTGCCAGCAGCTTAGTAGGCCCCAGTAGCGGGAGGTTCTACGAGCAGTACTTC; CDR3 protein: CASSLVGPSSGRFYEQYF
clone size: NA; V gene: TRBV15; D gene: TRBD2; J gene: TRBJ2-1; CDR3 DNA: TGTGCCACCAGCACCGGGCGGGAGGGCGGCAATGAGCAGTTCTTC; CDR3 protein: CATSTGREGGNEQFF
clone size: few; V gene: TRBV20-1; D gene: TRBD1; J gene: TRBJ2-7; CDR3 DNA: TGCAGTGCGAACCGGGACAGGGGGCTTTACGAGCAGTACTTC; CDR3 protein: CSANRDRGLYEQYF
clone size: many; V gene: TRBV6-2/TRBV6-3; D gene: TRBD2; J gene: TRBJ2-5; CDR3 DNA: TGTGCCAGCAGCCCCCGGGGGAGGGCCAAAGAGACCCAGTACTTC; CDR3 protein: CASSPRGRAKETQYF
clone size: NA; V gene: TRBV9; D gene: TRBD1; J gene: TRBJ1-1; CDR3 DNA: TGTGCCAGCAGCGTATGGGACAGGGAACGTAACACTGAAGCTTTCTTT; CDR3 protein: CASSVWDRERNTEAFF
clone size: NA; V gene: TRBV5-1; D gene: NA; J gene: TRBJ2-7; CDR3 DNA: TGCGCCAGCAGCTTATCGGCTACCCCAGCTCACGGGCAGTACTTC; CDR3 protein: CASSLSATPAHGQYF
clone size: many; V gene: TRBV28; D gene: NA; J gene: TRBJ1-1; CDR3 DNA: TGTGCCAGCAGTTTGCTTGCTGAAGCTTTCTTT; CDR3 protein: CASSLLAEAFF
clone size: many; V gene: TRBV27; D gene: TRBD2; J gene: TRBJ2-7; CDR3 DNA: TGTGCCAGCAGTTTTTTCCCACGGAGGCGGGGGGACTACGAGCAGTACTTC; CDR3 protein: CASSFFPRRRGDYEQYF
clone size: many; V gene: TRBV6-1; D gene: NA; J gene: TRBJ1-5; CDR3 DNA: TGTGCCAGCAGTGGCCCTGGGACGGGGAACTGGTTGCCCCAGCATTTT; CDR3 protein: CASSGPGTGNWLPQHF
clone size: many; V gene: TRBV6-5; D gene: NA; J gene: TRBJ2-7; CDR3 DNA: TGTGCCAGCAGTTACGCGGCAGCTATGACCAGCTCCTACGAGCAGTACTTC; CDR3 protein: CASSYAAAMTSSYEQYF
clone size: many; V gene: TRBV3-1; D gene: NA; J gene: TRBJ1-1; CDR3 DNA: TGTGCCAGCAGCCAAGCGGAGGGGAACACTGAAGCTTTCTTT; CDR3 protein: CASSQAEGNTEAFF
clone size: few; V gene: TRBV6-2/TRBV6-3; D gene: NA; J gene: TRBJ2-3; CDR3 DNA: TGTGCCAGCAGTTACTTGGACACCCAAGATACGCAGTATTTT; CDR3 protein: CASSYLDTQDTQYF
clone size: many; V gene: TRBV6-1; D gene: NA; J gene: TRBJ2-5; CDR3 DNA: TGTGCCAGCAGTGAAGAACTGGGGTCTAGGGAAGAGACCCAGTACTTC; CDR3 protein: CASSEELGSREETQYF
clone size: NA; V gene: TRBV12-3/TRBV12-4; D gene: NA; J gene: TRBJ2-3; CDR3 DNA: TGTGCCAGCAGTGCCAGTACAGCGTCTAGCACAGATACGCAGTATTTT; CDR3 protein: CASSASTASSTDTQYF